This T cell receptor (beta chain) originates from a study of Ad26.COV2.S vaccination and SARS-CoV-2 variants. About the research overall: Recipients of Ad26.COV2.S got it intramuscularly, once or twice 56 days apart.

With regard to this clone: Its antigen is not identified.

Per germline, CDR1 SGHTA and CDR2 FQGNSA. The CDR3 is 14 residues long. Deletions cut 0 bases from V and 8 bases from J, with 11 bases between. Study-level points and caveats: People given the vaccine had a wider spike-specific TCR breadth than placebo recipients did. CD8+ and CD4+ T cells specific for spike reportedly responded with substantial breadth after vaccination.

TCRdb's copy holds only in-frame clones and misses some; the assay was immunoSEQ multiplex PCR. The table shows hundreds of thousands of clones, with 80% to 90% occurring only once. Treatment defined: roughly 18 received Ad26.COV2.S at low or high dose, single or two shots; 5 received placebo; per-sample allocation not given. Repertoires come from day 63 after the first vaccine or placebo injection. The source of this sequence is a person between 18 and 59 years old who received the Ad26.COV2.S COVID-19 vaccine or a placebo. This specimen consisted of peripheral blood, obtained in a trial of Ad26.COV2.S vaccine versus placebo. This rearrangement joins TRBV7-2 to TRBJ2-1; D may be TRBD1 (6 bases). This CDR3 reads CASSLARDNHEQFF. The CDR3 nucleotides read TGTGCCAGCAGCTTAGCCCGGGACAACCATGAGCAGTTCTTC.